This T cell receptor (beta chain) stems from a study of T cells in Graves' hyperthyroidism and ophthalmopathy. Study-wide points: Ophthalmopathy cases were set apart from stable hyperthyroidism by a 13 V-J model.

RNA transcripts served as the template for amplifying TCR beta CDR3 regions. With the HTBI primer set, the TCR CDR3 went through a first round of RT-PCR. A single record per CDR3 protein comes from TCRdb applying MiXCR to the multiplex PCR reads. The sample carries over 350,000 distinct CDR3 sequences, about 18% recorded once. As for this clonotype: The antigen is undetermined.

Germline V lookup: CDR1 SEHNR, CDR2 FQNEAQ (reference sequence). The V segment lost 4 bases and the J segment 4 bases; nucleotides outside the gene matches: 9. The CDR3 totals 16 residues. Sequences were obtained from blood. This rearrangement joins TRBV7-9 to TRBJ2-3; 9 bases line up with TRBD1. The clonotype originates from a young man with Graves' ophthalmopathy. CDR3 sequence (DNA): TGTGCCAGCAGCTCCTTCCGGGACAGGGATCCAGATACGCAGTATTTT. It yields the protein CASSSFRDRDPDTQYF. Based on the CDR3 plus reference TRBV7-9 and TRBJ2-3, the full variable domain is DTGVSQNPRHKITKRGQNVTFRCDPISEHNRLYWYRQTLGQGPEFLTYFQNEAQLEKSRLLSDRFSAERPKGSFSTLEIQRTEQGDSAMYLCASSSFRDRDPDTQYFGPGTRLTVL.